The clone carrying this TCR beta chain was seen more than once but under ten times. The CDR3 is made up of 11 amino acids. Looked up from germline, CDR1 is MDHEN and CDR2 is SYDVKM. Trimming pared 5 bases from V and 4 bases from J, leaving 3 bases between. This sample stems from a study of chronic HIV infection and antiretroviral therapy. TCRdb redid the calling of the 5' RACE reads with MiXCR, one entry per CDR3 protein. The table lists more than 40,000 distinct CDR3 sequences, approximately 19% of them singletons. The TCR was taken from an adult who had HIV and had not received antiretroviral therapy, or was an uninfected healthy control (not recorded which). The chain uses TRBV28 and TRBJ1-3; D unclear. Material: peripheral blood. For the CDR3, the DNA is TGTGCCAGCAGTCAAGGAAACACCATATATTTT. It specifies CASSQGNTIYF.